This T cell receptor beta chain comes out of a study of response to subunit inactivated influenza vaccine (dated by TCRdb to the late 2010s). With respect to the entire study: The study used deep quantitative T cell receptor repertoire profiling to track responses to a trivalent subunit inactivated influenza vaccine.

A remark on this clonotype: Its target antigen remains unknown. The record has no base qualities; no much larger clone is one base away.

Results the study describes overall, beyond this receptor: It was suggested by the authors that each seasonal influenza vaccination may recruit only a limited number of new T cells.

The CDR3 measures 15 amino acids from cysteine to phenylalanine. This entry keeps only the CDR3 DNA: 45 bases, framed from base 1. V lost 5 bases and J lost 7 bases; the stretch between them is 24 bases long. The germline V gene encodes CDR1 DFQATT and CDR2 SNEGSKA (reference sequence). Receptor amplification or capture employed RT-PCR. Sequencer: Illumina HiSeq 2500. TCRdb passed the public sequencing reads through fastp at Q25 and MiXCR, retaining productive beta sequences. Rows are combined by CDR3 protein, so each entry shows the most common genes and DNA. The sample table shows approximately 500,000 distinct CDR3 sequences, and 10% to 15% are seen once. The biggest ten clones account for around 12% of the sample. Sample time point, as interpreted from the label and publication: approximately 47 days after influenza vaccine administration.

The input for sequencing was PBMCs from blood, taken 40 to 50 days after vaccination. The receptor was derived from a man aged 45-65 years who received an inactivated influenza vaccine. Donor details come from another sample of the same person, matched by shared clones. This receptor chain uses TRBV20-1 and TRBJ2-7; TRBD2 might be the D gene, on 6 matching bases. The nucleotides are TGCAGTGCTCGCTTACCGGGACGCGGGATAGGGGAGCAGTACTTC. This sequence encodes CSARLPGRGIGEQYF.